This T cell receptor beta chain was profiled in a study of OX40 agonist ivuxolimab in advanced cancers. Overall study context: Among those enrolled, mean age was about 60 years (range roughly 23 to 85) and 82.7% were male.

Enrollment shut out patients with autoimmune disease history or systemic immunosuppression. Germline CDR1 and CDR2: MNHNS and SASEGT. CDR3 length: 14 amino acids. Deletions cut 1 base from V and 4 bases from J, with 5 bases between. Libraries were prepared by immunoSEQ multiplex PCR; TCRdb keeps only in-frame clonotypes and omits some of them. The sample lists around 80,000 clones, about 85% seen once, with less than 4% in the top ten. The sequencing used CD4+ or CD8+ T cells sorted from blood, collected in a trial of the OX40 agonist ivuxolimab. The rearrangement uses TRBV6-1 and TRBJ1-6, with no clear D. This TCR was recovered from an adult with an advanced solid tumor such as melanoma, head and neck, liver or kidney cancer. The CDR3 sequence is CASSEEWYNSPLHF. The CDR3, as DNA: TGTGCCAGCAGTGAAGAGTGGTATAATTCACCCCTCCACTTT.